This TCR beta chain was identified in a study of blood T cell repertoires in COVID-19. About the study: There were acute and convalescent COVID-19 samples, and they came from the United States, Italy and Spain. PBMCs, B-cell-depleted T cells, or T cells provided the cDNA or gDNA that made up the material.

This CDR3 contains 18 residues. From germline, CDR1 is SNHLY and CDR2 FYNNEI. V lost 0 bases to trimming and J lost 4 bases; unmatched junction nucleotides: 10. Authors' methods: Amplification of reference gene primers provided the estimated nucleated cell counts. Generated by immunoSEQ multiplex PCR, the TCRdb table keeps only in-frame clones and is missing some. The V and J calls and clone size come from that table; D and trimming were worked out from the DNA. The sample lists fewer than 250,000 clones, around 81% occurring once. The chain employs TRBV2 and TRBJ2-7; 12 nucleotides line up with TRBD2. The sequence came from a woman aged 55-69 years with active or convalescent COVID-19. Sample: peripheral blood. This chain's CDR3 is CASSEAPSGRAYSYEQYF. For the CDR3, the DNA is TGTGCCAGCAGTGAAGCTCCTAGCGGGAGGGCCTATTCGTACGAGCAGTACTTC.